The 21 T cell receptor beta chains below were found in one sample sequenced in a study of shared clonotypes between healthy human individuals. The assay was immunoSEQ multiplex PCR, and TCRdb's table has in-frame clones only and misses some. The sample has tens of thousands of clones; about 63% are singletons. The specimen was memory CD8+ T cells sorted from blood. Noted subset: CD45RO+ cells pooled with CCR7-negative TemRA cells. These receptors all come from a man under 40 in good health.

V usage is TRBV27 and J usage is TRBJ1-5, with 10 bases that match TRBD1. The J segment lost 1 base and the V segment lost 8 bases, leaving 5 bases of the junction unmatched. Germline V gene data show CDR1 as MNHEY and CDR2 as SMNVEV (reference sequence). This CDR3 spans 15 amino acids. This chain's CDR3 is CASGDRGLSNQPQHF. Written as DNA, the CDR3 is TGTGCCAGCGGAGACAGGGGGCTGAGCAATCAGCCCCAGCATTTT.

The chain links TRBV6-1 to TRBJ1-4; D not certain. The CDR3 runs to 15 residues. The germline V and J ends were trimmed by 2 bases and 6 bases, with 13 bases remaining between them. Germline CDR1 reads MNHNS; CDR2 reads SASEGT. The CDR3 loop reads CASSEILQPDEKLFF. Here the CDR3 DNA reads TGTGCCAGCAGTGAAATCTTACAGCCTGATGAAAAACTGTTTTTT.

The genes are TRBV2 and TRBJ2-1, with a possible D match to TRBD2 (6 bases). V lost 2 bases to trimming and J lost 4 bases, with 12 bases between them. The germline V gene encodes CDR1 SNHLY and CDR2 FYNNEI. The CDR3 is 15 residues long. CDR3 amino acids: CASSEWTGEYNEQFF. The CDR3, as DNA: TGTGCCAGCAGTGAATGGACGGGGGAATACAATGAGCAGTTCTTC.

V is TRBV27 and J is TRBJ2-7; D uncertain. Trimming shortened V by 7 bases and J by 6 bases, and 28 bases separated the two germline ends. Germline values: CDR1 MNHEY, CDR2 SMNVEV (reference sequence). The CDR3 loop spans 17 amino acids. The CDR3 is CASKKGRLTDSNGEQYF. CDR3 nucleotide sequence: TGTGCCAGCAAGAAGGGTCGGCTTACAGATTCCAACGGCGAGCAGTACTTC.

The rearrangement links TRBV14 to TRBJ1-1, with a tentative D call TRBD1 (5 bases). The CDR3 runs 17 residues. CDR1 SGHDN and CDR2 FVKESK come from the germline V gene. The V end lost 0 bases, the J end lost 0 bases, and 14 bases lay between the germline ends. CDR3 coding DNA: TGTGCCAGCAGCCAAGATGAATACAGGATCATGAACACTGAAGCTTTCTTT. Its translation is CASSQDEYRIMNTEAFF.

The chain uses TRBV27 and TRBJ1-1; D perhaps matches TRBD1 (5 bases). V was trimmed by 5 bases and J by 4 bases, leaving 17 bases between them. This CDR3 is 15 amino acids long. Germline loops: CDR1 MNHEY, CDR2 SMNVEV (reference sequence). The CDR3 is CASSLGTFGSTEAFF. The DNA of the CDR3 is TGTGCCAGCAGTCTCGGGACCTTCGGGAGCACTGAAGCTTTCTTT.

The chain has TRBV7-8 and TRBJ1-4; the D is unclear. Trimming cost V 4 bases and J 4 bases, with 19 bases left between them. This CDR3 is built from 17 residues. The germline gives CDR1 SGHVS, CDR2 FQNEAQ. CDR3 DNA: TGTGCCAGCAGCTCCGGATACCACAAGGTCTTTAATGAAAAACTGTTTTTT. The encoded protein is CASSSGYHKVFNEKLFF.

The chain is built from TRBV7-6 and TRBJ2-7; 11 bases fit TRBD2. Germline values: CDR1 SGHVS, CDR2 FNYEAQ. The junction had 9 bases not matched to a gene; V was cut back by 2 bases and J by 6 bases. The CDR3 contains 16 residues. CDR3 in amino acids: CASSLTTGTSGPEQYF. DNA for the CDR3: TGTGCCAGCAGCTTAACAACCGGGACTAGCGGTCCCGAGCAGTACTTC.

This clone was detected only a few times. The CDR3 here is CASSGGGLQETQYF. CDR3 DNA: TGTGCCAGCAGTGGGGGGGGTCTCCAAGAGACCCAGTACTTC. The chain joins TRBV6-5 to TRBJ2-5; 7 bases fit TRBD2. Germline CDR1 reads MNHEY; CDR2 reads SVGAGI. CDR3 size: 14 residues. Unmatched junction bases numbered 4, after V lost 5 bases and J lost 1 base.

The chain couples TRBV6-4 to TRBJ2-1; 8 bases agree with TRBD2. V trimming: 2 bases; J trimming: 6 bases; junction bases outside the gene matches: 3. The germline CDR1 and CDR2 sequences are MRHNA and SNTAGT. This CDR3 is 14 amino acids long. In DNA form, the CDR3 reads TGTGCCAGCAGTGACCTCGGACTAGCCAATGAGCAGTTCTTC. Its translation is CASSDLGLANEQFF.

The CDR3 nucleotides are TGTGCCAGCAGCTTAGGACTAGCGGGAGAGGAGTCCTACAATGAGCAGTTCTTC. As protein: CASSLGLAGEESYNEQFF. This chain links TRBV13 with TRBJ2-1; 11 nucleotides match TRBD2. The CDR3 sequence is 18 residues long. Trimming cost V 0 bases and J 1 base; bases outside gene matches: 5. Germline V gene data show CDR1 as PRHDT and CDR2 as FYEKMQ (reference sequence).

This clone has a count of ten or more. The chain's CDR3 is CASSLAAGGARYEQYF. CDR3 nucleotide sequence: TGTGCCAGCAGCTTGGCCGCCGGGGGAGCACGCTACGAGCAGTACTTC. The rearrangement joins TRBV5-6 to TRBJ2-7, with D possibly matching TRBD2 (6 bases). This CDR3 spans 16 amino acids. CDR1 is SGHDT, CDR2 YYEEEE, per germline. Trimming pared 0 bases from V and 3 bases from J, leaving 16 bases between. Based on the CDR3 plus reference TRBV5-6 and TRBJ2-7, the full variable domain is DAGVTQSPTHLIKTRGQQVTLRCSPKSGHDTVSWYQQALGQGPQFIFQYYEEEERQRGNFPDRFSGHQFPNYSSELNVNALLLGDSALYLCASSLAAGGARYEQYFGPGTRLTVT.

The gene calls are TRBV6-1 and TRBJ1-2, with D possibly TRBD1 on 6 matching bases. The germline V gene has CDR1 MNHNS and CDR2 SASEGT. V was shortened by 11 bases and J by 2 bases, with 12 bases between the two germline ends. This CDR3 contains 12 residues. CDR3 DNA: TGTGCCGTTAGGGACACGAACTATGGCTACACCTTC. Protein: CAVRDTNYGYTF.

This clone was detected only a few times. The chain combines TRBV4-1 with TRBJ1-5; TRBD1 is a possible D gene (5 bases). Germline CDR1 reads MGHRA; CDR2 reads YSYEKL. The CDR3 sequence is 15 residues long. Deletions cut 4 bases from V and 3 bases from J, with 13 bases between. This CDR3 reads CASSPTGDPNQPQHF. CDR3 bases: TGCGCCAGCAGCCCGACGGGGGACCCCAATCAGCCCCAGCATTTT.

This chain uses TRBV7-9 with TRBJ2-5; the D is unclear. CDR1 and CDR2 (germline): SEHNR, FQNEAQ (reference sequence). This CDR3 is 14 amino acids long. Trimming took off 1 base at V and 1 base at J, with 7 bases between the two ends. CDR3 in DNA: TGTGCCAGCAGCTTAGGTCGGGCCCAAGAGACCCAGTACTTC. As protein: CASSLGRAQETQYF.

The chain employs TRBV5-4 and TRBJ2-1; TRBD1 might be the D (5 bases). V lost 1 base, J lost 10 bases, and 21 bases lay in between. CDR3 size: 16 residues. Germline V gene data show CDR1 as SGHNT and CDR2 as YYREEE (reference sequence). The CDR3 here is CASSLPGRGRVVEQFF. Here the CDR3 DNA reads TGTGCCAGCAGCTTGCCCGGTAGGGGCCGGGTCGTAGAGCAGTTCTTC.

The chain has TRBV5-4 and TRBJ2-2; 11 bases match TRBD2. After removal of 3 bases from V and 8 bases from J, the junction contained 3 bases not matched to a gene. The CDR3 loop spans 14 amino acids. Germline lookup yields CDR1 SGHNT and CDR2 YYREEE (reference sequence). The CDR3 spells CASSSSGRTGELFF. The DNA of the CDR3 is TGTGCCAGCAGCTCTAGCGGGAGGACGGGGGAGCTGTTTTTT.

The V and J genes are TRBV10-3 and TRBJ2-3; 8 nucleotides align to TRBD2. The V segment lost 2 bases and the J segment 0 bases; nucleotides outside the gene matches: 7. CDR1 and CDR2 from the germline V gene are ENHRY and SYGVKD. This CDR3 contains 17 residues. The CDR3 here is CAISETSGPTSTDTQYF. In nucleotides, the CDR3 is TGTGCCATCAGTGAGACTAGCGGCCCGACTAGCACAGATACGCAGTATTTT.

This chain uses TRBV11-2 with TRBJ2-5; 7 positions match TRBD1. CDR1 is SGHAT, CDR2 FQNNGV, per germline. Trimming cost V 5 bases and J 5 bases; bases outside gene matches: 8. CDR3 length: 14 residues. CDR3 in amino acids: CASSVGGQSETQYF. In DNA, the CDR3 is TGTGCCAGCAGCGTAGGGGGACAGAGTGAGACCCAGTACTTC.

Points on this clone: A much larger clonotype is one base distant, so this may be a read error. This chain joins TRBV5-1 and TRBJ2-7, with 7 bases aligning to TRBD1. The CDR3 has 15 amino acids. CDR1 is SGHRS, CDR2 YFSETQ, per germline. V gave up 0 bases and J gave up 0 bases; unmatched junction bases: 3. The CDR3 nucleotides are TGCGCCAGCAGCTTGGAGACAGGGCTCTCCTACGAGCAGTACTTC. It specifies CASSLETGLSYEQYF.

The V and J genes are TRBV25-1 and TRBJ2-4, with D hard to call. The V gene's germline CDR1 is MGHDK and CDR2 SYGVNS. This CDR3 is 15 amino acids long. V lost 3 bases and J lost 6, with 15 bases in between. CDR3 protein: CASSDIQEVRNIQYF. The CDR3 DNA follows: TGTGCCAGCAGTGACATTCAGGAAGTACGAAACATTCAGTACTTC.